These 22 T cell receptor beta chains were sequenced from one sample in a study of read filtering for tumor transcriptome and immune sequencing. From approximately 400 ng of RNA, a library with molecular barcoded alpha/delta and beta/gamma adaptors was made. TCRdb analysed the reads with MiXCR anew, one entry per CDR3 protein. Of about 130,000 distinct CDR3 sequences listed, 13% are singletons. What was sequenced was a population of CD138-negative cells sorted from bone marrow. The receptors derive from a donor at least 40 years old with multiple myeloma.

This clonotype occurred many times. This chain links TRBV9 with TRBJ2-1, with a tentative D call TRBD2 (6 bases). The germline CDR1 and CDR2 sequences are SGDLS and YYNGEE. The CDR3 length is 16 residues. Trimming removed 0 bases at V and 0 bases at J, with 10 bases between. The CDR3 sequence is CASSVVSGSSYNEQFF. CDR3 nucleotides: TGTGCCAGCAGCGTAGTTAGCGGCAGCTCCTACAATGAGCAGTTCTTC.

About this clonotype: A read error may explain this, as a much larger clone is one base away. The chain carries TRBV19 and TRBJ1-5; D gene ambiguous. The V gene's germline CDR1 is LNHDA and CDR2 SQIVND (reference sequence). The CDR3 is made up of 13 amino acids. CDR3 bases: TGTGCCATTAGTATGGGGAAGAGGCAGCCCCAGCATTTT. Its protein is CAISMGKRQPQHF.

Details on this clonotype: It may be a read error: a sequence one base away is much more abundant. The CDR3 DNA is TGCGCCAGCGGCCGCCAGTTATTGGAGACCCAGTACTTC. Translating gives CASGRQLLETQYF. The genes are TRBV4-1 and TRBJ2-5; no clear D. Germline CDR1 is MGHRA and CDR2 is YSYEKL. Trimming pared 8 bases from V and 5 bases from J, leaving 15 bases between. This CDR3 has 13 amino acids.

The sample holds many counts of this clonotype. The chain is built from TRBV6-6 and TRBJ1-5, with D unclear. The CDR3 has 13 residues. Trimming stripped 7 bases from V and 4 bases from J, with 11 bases between. The V gene's germline CDR1 is MNHNY and CDR2 SVGAGI (reference sequence). CDR3 region: CASTDRENQPQHF. The CDR3 nucleotides are TGTGCCAGCACAGACCGAGAAAATCAGCCCCAGCATTTT.

This clonotype has ten or more counts. This chain links TRBV20-1 with TRBJ2-1; 7 bases are shared with TRBD2. CDR1 is DFQATT, CDR2 SNEGSKA, per germline (reference sequence). V gave up 4 bases and J gave up 8 bases; unmatched junction bases: 8. This CDR3 is 13 amino acids long. The CDR3 region is CSANRLGRDEQFF. CDR3 nucleotides: TGCAGTGCTAACCGACTGGGGAGGGATGAGCAGTTCTTC.

This clonotype was seen ten or more times. This chain joins TRBV29-1 and TRBJ2-3; the D is unclear. This CDR3 has 12 amino acids. The V end lost 4 bases, the J end lost 5 bases, and 10 bases lay between the germline ends. The germline gives CDR1 SQVTM, CDR2 ANQGSEA. The CDR3 nucleotides are TGCAGCGTTGGACTGAACGGAGATACGCAGTATTTT. This gives the protein CSVGLNGDTQYF.

This clonotype was seen a handful of times. As the CDR3 is not closed by the conserved phenylalanine or tryptophan, this likely results from a read error. V gene TRBV7-2 combines with J gene TRBJ2-3; D possibly corresponds to TRBD1 (6 bases). The CDR3 contains 17 residues. V was clipped by 5 bases and J by 0 bases, with 18 bases between them. In germline, CDR1 is SGHTA, CDR2 FQGNSA. The CDR3 loop reads CASSPQGTGISTDTQYS. In nucleotides, the CDR3 is TGTGCCAGCAGCCCACAGGGCACGGGGATTAGCACAGATACGCAGTATTCT.

This clonotype was detected ten times or more. The V gene is TRBV5-6, the J gene TRBJ1-5; D is undetermined. This CDR3 spans 12 amino acids. The germline V gene has CDR1 SGHDT and CDR2 YYEEEE. V gave up 2 bases and J gave up 4 bases, with 4 bases separating them. The CDR3 region has the DNA TGTGCCAGCAGCTTAAGAAATCAGCCCCAGCATTTT. It is translated as CASSLRNQPQHF.

This clonotype was seen repeatedly, ten times or more. This rearrangement joins TRBV4-2 to TRBJ2-3; no firm D call. The CDR3 sequence is 18 residues long. From germline, CDR1 is LGHNA and CDR2 YNFKEQ. The V end was cut by 0 bases, the J end by 0 bases, with 16 bases between. The DNA for the CDR3 is TGTGCCAGCAGCCAAGAAGTAGGATCGGGTTTTAGCACAGATACGCAGTATTTT. It specifies CASSQEVGSGFSTDTQYF.

About this clonotype: Since no conserved phenylalanine or tryptophan closes the CDR3, a read error is the likely cause. The chain recombines TRBV12-3 or TRBV12-4 with TRBJ2-5; perhaps TRBD2 as D (5 bases). The V end lost 6 bases, the J end lost 4 bases, and 12 bases lay between the germline ends. This CDR3 contains 13 residues. CDR3 DNA sequence: TGTGCCAGCAGCCCTTTGAGCGGAGAGACCCAGTACCTC. Its translation is CASSPLSGETQYL.

This clonotype was recorded a few times. The chain links TRBV5-1 to TRBJ1-5; 10 bases align to TRBD1. This CDR3 spans 14 amino acids. V trimming: 4 bases; J trimming: 6 bases; junction bases outside the gene matches: 4. Germline V lookup: CDR1 SGHRS, CDR2 YFSETQ. CDR3 coding DNA: TGCGCCAGCAGCCCGGACAGGGGGGCTCAGCCCCAGCATTTT. It encodes CASSPDRGAQPQHF.

Many counts were recorded for this clonotype. The chain joins TRBV10-3 to TRBJ2-1; D may correspond to TRBD1 or TRBD2 (5 bases each). Trimming left V 2 bases short and J 8 bases short, with 13 bases between. Germline CDR1 is ENHRY and CDR2 is SYGVKD. This CDR3 has 14 amino acids. As DNA, the CDR3 is TGTGCCATCAGTGAGAGCAGGACGGGACATGAGCAGTTCTTC. It translates to CAISESRTGHEQFF.

The rearrangement joins TRBV6-6 to TRBJ2-7, with TRBD2 identical over 7 bases. Germline V CDR1 and CDR2: MNHNY, SVGAGI (reference sequence). With 7 bases clipped from V and 4 bases from J, the junction kept 13 bases outside the gene matches. This CDR3 spans 15 amino acids. CDR3 nucleotide sequence: TGTGCCAGCATCAGAGGTGCGGGAGATCAATACGAGCAGTACTTC. As protein: CASIRGAGDQYEQYF.

This clonotype occurred many times. The chain uses TRBV19 and TRBJ2-2; tentative D call: TRBD1 (5 bases). The CDR3 has 16 residues. Between the trimmed V and J ends, which lost 7 bases and 0 bases, there was a span of 15 bases. CDR1 LNHDA and CDR2 SQIVND come from the germline V gene (reference sequence). This CDR3 reads CASTDGQLTNTGELFF. The CDR3, as DNA: TGTGCCAGTACCGACGGACAACTGACGAACACCGGGGAGCTGTTTTTT.

There are many counts of this clonotype. This chain connects TRBV29-1 to TRBJ2-3; no firm D call. Germline V gives CDR1 SQVTM, CDR2 ANQGSEA. V lost 8 bases and J 2 bases, leaving 14 bases between the germline ends. This CDR3 spans 13 amino acids. This chain's CDR3 is CSMLPVFTDTQYF. Here the CDR3 DNA reads TGCAGCATGTTGCCAGTCTTCACAGATACGCAGTATTTT.

This clonotype was observed at least ten times. The chain carries TRBV5-6 and TRBJ2-5; TRBD2 matches 10 bases. The trim removed 0 bases at V and 4 bases at J, leaving 6 bases unmatched. Germline CDR1 and CDR2: SGHDT and YYEEEE. The CDR3 spans 16 residues. CDR3 region: CASSLDGLAARETQYF. The CDR3 nucleotides read TGTGCCAGCAGCTTGGATGGACTAGCGGCGCGAGAGACCCAGTACTTC.

The chain employs TRBV5-1 and TRBJ2-1, with TRBD2 matching over 11 bases. The trim removed 2 bases at V and 7 bases at J, leaving 2 bases unmatched. CDR3 length: 14 residues. Germline lookup yields CDR1 SGHRS and CDR2 YFSETQ. The CDR3: CASSLLAGENEQFF. CDR3 sequence (DNA): TGCGCCAGCAGCTTACTAGCGGGAGAAAATGAGCAGTTCTTC.

Details on this clonotype: A read error may explain this, as a much larger clone is one base away. The chain links TRBV29-1 to TRBJ2-5; the D gene is possibly TRBD2 (6 bases). The CDR3 length is 12 residues. The germline V gene encodes CDR1 SQVTM and CDR2 ANQGSEA. The CDR3 is CGADGGGQTQYF. The CDR3 DNA reads TGCGGCGCTGACGGGGGTGGGCAGACCCAGTACTTC.

This clonotype was detected ten times or more. The rearrangement links TRBV6-6 to TRBJ2-1, with D uncertain. The germline gives CDR1 MNHNY, CDR2 SVGAGI (reference sequence). Between the trimmed V and J ends, which lost 4 bases and 7 bases, there was a span of 11 bases. The CDR3 consists of 13 residues. CDR3 bases: TGTGCCAGCAGTTCCCCCCCTGGAAATGAGCAGTTCTTC. Residues: CASSSPPGNEQFF.

On this clonotype itself: This sequence may be a read error, since a much larger clone differs from it by one base. The chain employs TRBV2 and TRBJ2-1; maybe TRBD2 (6 bases). Per germline, CDR1 SNHLY and CDR2 FYNNEI. The length of the CDR3 is 13 residues. CDR3 coding DNA: TGTGCCAGCAGCCCCGGGGGAATAAATGAGCTGTTCTTC. Translation: CASSPGGINELFF.

As concerns this clonotype: A much bigger clone sits one base away, suggesting this may be a read error. The chain joins TRBV7-2 to TRBJ1-1; 7 bases fit TRBD1. The germline CDR1 and CDR2 sequences are SGHTA and FQGNSA. This CDR3 region has 14 residues. V shed 8 bases, J shed 1 base, and the junction held 7 bases outside the gene matches. The CDR3 DNA reads as TGTGCCAGCCGCTCGGGACAGACGAACACTGAAGCTTTCTTT. Residues: CASRSGQTNTEAFF.

This clonotype was detected ten times or more. V and J are TRBV5-1 and TRBJ2-1; D uncertain. This CDR3 contains 13 residues. In germline, CDR1 is SGHRS, CDR2 YFSETQ. V shed 2 bases and J shed 6 bases, with 9 bases lying between them. The CDR3 coding sequence is TGCGCCAGCAGCTTAACCCCTGCCAATGAGCAGTTCTTC. Its translation is CASSLTPANEQFF.